The 2 T cell receptor beta chains below were found in one sample sequenced in a study of blood T cell repertoires in COVID-19. Clones were sequenced by immunoSEQ multiplex PCR, and TCRdb holds only the in-frame ones, with some missing. The table shows 75,000 or so clones, with 70% to 90% occurring only once. Sequencing was carried out using peripheral blood. The origin of the receptors is a man aged 45-65 years with acute or convalescent COVID-19.

The CDR3 is CASSYRGGGYYNEQFF. In DNA, the CDR3 is TGTGCCAGCAGTTACCGTGGCGGGGGGTATTACAATGAGCAGTTCTTC. The chain has TRBV6-5 and TRBJ2-1; TRBD2 agrees at 8 bases. V shed 2 bases, J shed 4 bases, and the junction held 7 bases outside the gene matches. This CDR3 region has 16 residues. CDR1 is MNHEY and CDR2 is SVGAGI in the germline V gene.

Worth noting for this clone: Germline and junction disagree at one end, which may indicate a read error. The chain combines TRBV7-7 with TRBJ2-5; 16 bases align to TRBD2. This CDR3 comprises 16 residues. CDR1 is SSHAT and CDR2 is FNYEAQ in the germline V gene (reference sequence). The CDR3 spells CASSPGLAGGRETQYF. CDR3 DNA sequence: TGTGCTAGCAGCCCGGGACTAGCGGGGGGGCGAGAGACCCAGTACTTC. Full variable domain (remainder filled in from reference TRBV7-7 and TRBJ2-5): GAGVSQSPRYKVTKRGQDVTLRCDPISSHATLYWYQQALGQGPEFLTYFNYEAQPDKSGLPSDRFSAERPEGSISTLTIQRTEQRDSAMYRCASSPGLAGGRETQYFGPGTRLLVL.